This T cell receptor beta chain was profiled in a study of shared clonotypes between healthy human individuals. Germline loops: CDR1 MNHEY, CDR2 SVGAGI. This CDR3 has 15 residues. V was trimmed by 4 bases and J by 3 bases, leaving 13 bases between them. The repertoire was sequenced with immunoSEQ multiplex PCR; TCRdb's copy has only in-frame clones and lacks some. The sample shows a few million clones, 90% to 95% of them seen only once. The sequence came from a young man in good health. Some clones in this sample may be carry-over from other donors' samples. The rearrangement joins TRBV6-5 to TRBJ2-1; D uncertain. Sequences were obtained from naive CD4+ T cells from PBMCs. The sample's subset: CD45RA+ positively selected. This chain's CDR3 is CASSSASDGYNEQFF. The CDR3 bases are TGTGCCAGCAGTTCCGCGTCGGACGGCTACAATGAGCAGTTCTTC.